This T cell receptor beta chain was retrieved from a study of blood T cells in healthy people across ages (dated by TCRdb to the mid-2010s). Context from the whole study: In model experiments, template switching captured roughly one uniquely barcoded TCR beta cDNA molecule for every two T cells. Using deep sequencing normalized with unique cDNA molecular identifiers, the study measured how TCR beta repertoire diversity changes with age. The donors were split into four age groups: young (average around 16 years), middle-aged (roughly 39), aged (62) and long-lived (about 82). To avoid experimental bias, donors of different ages were randomly spread across the sequencing lanes. For two donors (one aged 18 to 30 and one aged 80 or older), the study analyzed two additional independent replicas of 1 million unique cDNA reads from the same blood draw. The research as a whole found: The long-lived group showed more naive CD4+ T cells, fewer expanded clones and increased TCR diversity than the aged group, suggesting age selection. A strong correlation was found between observed TCR beta diversity and the percentage of naive T cells measured by flow cytometry. Observed TCR beta diversity per million T cells fell roughly linearly with age, and a significant reduction was already apparent by age roughly 40. Because the CMV infection status of the donors was unknown, age-related changes in expanded clonotypes may potentially have been confounded. Bulk unsorted PBMC profiling prevented conclusive comparison of naive and antigen-experienced compartments. Estimates of total diversity based on one million sequenced T cells were regarded as lower bounds and as underestimates.

Libraries were constructed by 5' RACE. The sequencer listed for this sample is Illumina HiSeq 2500. A second PCR of about 6 to 11 cycles was run with a J-beta primer mix and a sample-barcoded 5' primer. A template-switch 5' adaptor carrying 12 random nucleotides introduced a unique molecular identifier onto each TCR beta cDNA molecule. Each sample yielded at least 2.5 million CDR3-containing paired-end reads. All of the RNA was converted into first-strand cDNA using the Mint cDNA synthesis kit, with a TRBC-specific oligonucleotide serving as the primer. After uracil-DNA glycosylase treatment, a first 18-cycle PCR used universal primers M1SS and BC2_uni_R on all cDNA. In the paper's pipeline: For normalization, 1 million high-quality reads were randomly selected from each sample, with every read carrying a distinct molecular identifier. Reads with shared molecular identifiers were discarded instead of being binned into consensus sequences. CDR3 identification, clonotype clustering and error correction used MiTCR with a Q25 quality threshold and the strictest error-elimination algorithm. A nonparametric unseen species model with Euler transformation was used to estimate lower-bound total TCR beta diversity. In TCRdb, the public reads were trimmed at Q25 with fastp and aligned with MiXCR, with productive beta chains retained. Merged by CDR3 protein, the rows form single entries marked with the most common genes and DNA. None of the V and J calls come from the authors' own analysis; TCRdb made them. In all, the sample holds about a million distinct CDR3 sequences, and 51% of those were seen once. 20% to 25% of the sample belongs to the ten largest clones.

The table lists this clonotype with many counts. Its antigen has not been determined. The record has no base qualities; no much larger clone is one base away. The 39 donors, aged about 6 to 90 years, were systemically healthy Caucasian individuals from Russia. Ten milliliters of peripheral blood were collected from each donor into EDTA-treated Vacutainer tubes. Ficoll-Paque density-gradient centrifugation was used to isolate PBMCs, with at least 6 million per sample. Trizol reagent was used to extract total RNA from PBMCs, with at least 6 micrograms per sample. For every donor, flow cytometry on a PBMC aliquot measured the percentage of naive CD45RAhigh/CD27high T cells. The CDR3 numbers 15 residues from cysteine through phenylalanine. Only the CDR3 portion is preserved as DNA: 45 bases, with reading frame beginning at the first base. CDR1 and CDR2 are drawn from the germline V gene: MDHEN, SYDVKM. Trimming takes 6 bases from V and 7 bases from J, and the germline ends sit 16 bases apart.

Sequenced material: blood. The TCR was taken from a woman aged 60-75 years in good health. The V and J genes are TRBV28 and TRBJ1-6; the D gene is perhaps TRBD1, on 6 matching bases. The CDR3 in this case is CASRAREGTNSPLHF. The bases read TGTGCCAGCAGGGCCCGGGAGGGGACAAATTCACCCCTCCACTTT.